Shown below are 3 T cell receptor beta chains from a single sample sequenced in a study of beta chain features in type 1 diabetes. These receptors lack a known antigen. Overall study results and limits: For Type 1 diabetes patients, all four CD4+ subsets carried TCRB CDR3s that were moderately but significantly shorter.

As every portion of the isolated RNA was reverse transcribed, the sequencing read expressed TCRB transcripts. This table comes from immunoSEQ multiplex PCR, and its TCRdb copy is limited to in-frame clones, with some not included. The table includes 200,000 to 300,000 clones, just over 20% detected once. The sample consisted of naive CD4+ T cells from blood. The receptor source for this set is a woman aged 40 to 49 with type 1 diabetes.

This sequence joins TRBV2 and TRBJ2-7; no firm D call. The V gene's germline CDR1 is SNHLY and CDR2 FYNNEI. The CDR3 totals 11 residues. V was trimmed by 5 bases and J by 2 bases, leaving 4 bases between them. This CDR3 is CASSSPYEQYF. CDR3 DNA sequence: TGTGCCAGCAGTAGCCCCTACGAGCAGTACTTC. The entire variable domain, with the rest obtained from reference TRBV2 and TRBJ2-7, is as follows: EPEVTQTPSHQVTQMGQEVILRCVPISNHLYFYWYRQILGQKVEFLVSFYNNEISEKSEIFDDQFSVERPDGSNFTLKIRSTKLEDSAMYFCASSSPYEQYFGPGTRLTVT.

This clone was detected a few times. In DNA, the CDR3 is TGTGCCAGCAGCTTAGACTCTAGCTCCTACAATGAGCAGTTCTTC. This encodes CASSLDSSSYNEQFF. The V gene is TRBV7-2, the J gene TRBJ2-1; unclear D gene. The CDR3 is 15 amino acids. Germline values: CDR1 SGHTA, CDR2 FQGNSA. The V end lost 1 base, the J end lost 0 bases, and 7 bases lay between the germline ends. Looking up the rest from reference TRBV7-2 and TRBJ2-1 gives the full variable domain: GAGVSQSPSNKVTEKGKDVELRCDPISGHTALYWYRQSLGQGLEFLIYFQGNSAPDKSGLPSDRFSAERTGGSVSTLTIQRTQQEDSAVYLCASSLDSSSYNEQFFGPGTRLTVL.

This clone appeared a few times. V and J are TRBV5-4 and TRBJ2-7, with D hard to call. In germline, CDR1 is SGHNT, CDR2 YYREEE (reference sequence). With 0 bases removed from V and 4 bases from J, the gap between germline ends came to 8 bases. The CDR3 is made up of 13 amino acids. The CDR3 sequence: CASSLGSQYEQYF. The CDR3 region has the DNA TGTGCCAGCAGCTTGGGGTCGCAGTACGAGCAGTACTTC.